Below, 18 T cell receptor beta chains from the same sample are listed, as sequenced in a study of long-term antiretroviral therapy in people with HIV. Researchers ran immunoSEQ v3.0 at survey level. Here immunoSEQ multiplex PCR was the method, and the copy in TCRdb shows in-frame clones only, minus some. The table lists fewer than 30,000 clones, approximately 86% of them singletons, with approximately 8.4% in the top ten. The sequencing used unsorted PBMCs, collected 1.8 years before starting antiretroviral therapy. The receptors were sampled from a man aged 50 to 59 with HIV.

The chain joins TRBV25-1 to TRBJ2-7, with 7 bases lining up with TRBD1. The CDR3 length is 14 residues. Per germline, CDR1 MGHDK and CDR2 SYGVNS. V shed 3 bases and J 3 bases; nucleotides not matched to a gene: 5. CDR3 sequence: CASSDMGQYYEQYF. In nucleotides, the CDR3 is TGTGCCAGCAGTGACATGGGACAGTACTACGAGCAGTACTTC.

The chain joins TRBV18 to TRBJ2-2; D possibly corresponds to TRBD2 (6 bases). Germline values: CDR1 KGHSH, CDR2 LQKENI. This CDR3 contains 16 residues. The V end was cut by 3 bases, the J end by 0 bases, with 11 bases between. The CDR3 protein is CASSPFWGANTGELFF. As DNA, the CDR3 is TGTGCCAGCTCACCTTTCTGGGGGGCGAACACCGGGGAGCTGTTTTTT.

The J gene is TRBJ1-5, the V gene TRBV18, with 7 nucleotides matching TRBD1. Germline V gives CDR1 KGHSH, CDR2 LQKENI. CDR3 length: 16 amino acids. V was pared by 3 bases and J by 0 bases, with 5 bases of the junction left unmatched. CDR3 sequence: CASSPSTGYSNQPQHF. CDR3 DNA sequence: TGTGCCAGCTCACCCTCGACAGGGTATAGCAATCAGCCCCAGCATTTT.

The V call is TRBV6-1, the J call TRBJ2-7, with TRBD2 matching over 9 bases. V shed 8 bases and J 0 bases; nucleotides not matched to a gene: 8. This CDR3 is 15 amino acids long. Germline lookup yields CDR1 MNHNS and CDR2 SASEGT. The CDR3 sequence: CASGSAGGPSYEQYF. The DNA of the CDR3 is TGTGCCAGCGGTTCGGCGGGAGGGCCCTCCTACGAGCAGTACTTC.

The rearrangement links TRBV28 to TRBJ1-2; 7 nucleotides agree with TRBD1. The CDR3 consists of 11 residues. Per germline, CDR1 MDHEN and CDR2 SYDVKM. Trimming removed 7 bases from V and 8 bases from J; junction bases left unmatched: 4. The CDR3 DNA reads TGTGCCAGCACCCCAGGGGGGGGCTACACCTTC. As protein: CASTPGGGYTF.

The V call is TRBV7-2, the J call TRBJ2-1; 7 nucleotides match TRBD1. CDR3 length: 15 residues. The V gene end was trimmed by 6 bases and the J gene end by 3 bases; junction bases not matched to a gene: 8. Germline CDR1 and CDR2: SGHTA and FQGNSA. CDR3 in amino acids: CASRERQGVYNEQFF. The CDR3 region has the DNA TGTGCCAGCAGGGAGAGACAGGGAGTCTACAATGAGCAGTTCTTC.

The chain uses TRBV11-2 and TRBJ2-5; 11 bases are a match to TRBD2. V was clipped by 5 bases and J by 4 bases; unmatched bases: 3. The CDR3 sequence is 14 residues long. Germline-derived CDR1 and CDR2 are SGHAT and FQNNGV. The CDR3 region is CASSVTSGVETQYF. DNA for the CDR3: TGTGCCAGCAGCGTGACTAGCGGGGTAGAGACCCAGTACTTC.

The chain carries TRBV7-2 and TRBJ2-7, with D perhaps matching TRBD1 or TRBD2 (5 bases each). Trimming took off 4 bases at V and 10 bases at J, with 17 bases between the two ends. This CDR3 region has 13 residues. Looked up from germline, CDR1 is SGHTA and CDR2 is FQGNSA. The CDR3 here is CASSSSFEGSQYF. CDR3 in DNA: TGTGCCAGCAGCTCGTCATTTGAGGGGAGTCAGTACTTC.

The chain has TRBV19 and TRBJ2-7; D is possibly TRBD1 (6 bases). Trimming pared 1 base from V and 3 bases from J, leaving 7 bases between. The length of the CDR3 is 13 residues. The germline CDR1 and CDR2 sequences are LNHDA and SQIVND (reference sequence). The CDR3 DNA follows: TGTGCCAGTAGTATAGTACAGGGCTACGAGCAGTACTTC. Translation gives CASSIVQGYEQYF.

As DNA, the CDR3 is TGCGCCAGCAGCCCTAGGGTATGGGCTAATGAAAAACTGTTTTTT. Its translation is CASSPRVWANEKLFF. The chain combines TRBV4-3 with TRBJ1-4; no firm D call. Germline V lookup: CDR1 LGHNA, CDR2 YSLEER. CDR3 length: 15 amino acids. Deletions cut 4 bases from V and 3 bases from J, with 12 bases between.

The chain carries TRBV18 and TRBJ2-5, with D perhaps given as TRBD1 or TRBD2 (5 bases each). V dropped 6 bases and J dropped 4 bases, with 15 bases sitting between them. Germline values: CDR1 KGHSH, CDR2 LQKENI. The CDR3 sequence is 14 residues long. DNA of the CDR3: TGTGCCAGCTCCCCCGGGACCCCGCGAGAGACCCAGTACTTC. Its protein product is CASSPGTPRETQYF.

The chain combines TRBV9 with TRBJ2-4; no firm D call. The CDR3 contains 15 residues. V gave up 0 bases and J gave up 0 bases, with 7 bases separating them. CDR1 is SGDLS, CDR2 YYNGEE, per germline. The CDR3 DNA follows: TGTGCCAGCAGCGTAGCGGGCTCAGCCAAAAACATTCAGTACTTC. Translated, it gives CASSVAGSAKNIQYF.

The chain carries TRBV2 and TRBJ1-6; D is unclear. The CDR3 is 11 residues long. Germline CDR1 is SNHLY and CDR2 is FYNNEI. Trimming left V 5 bases short and J 9 bases short, with 5 bases between. CDR3 amino acids: CASSSSSPLHF. Written as DNA, the CDR3 is TGTGCCAGCAGTAGCTCTTCACCCCTCCACTTT.

The V gene is TRBV11-2, the J gene TRBJ2-7; 10 bases align to TRBD2. The germline V gene encodes CDR1 SGHAT and CDR2 FQNNGV. The CDR3 spans 16 residues. Losses at the gene ends were 3 bases for V and 0 bases for J; bases not matched to a gene: 5. Written as DNA, the CDR3 is TGTGCCAGCAGCTTTTTATCTAGCGGGAGCTCCTACGAGCAGTACTTC. It yields the protein CASSFLSSGSSYEQYF.

The CDR3 sequence is CASSHGGGTHSGYTF. In DNA form, the CDR3 reads TGTGCCAGCTCTCACGGCGGGGGGACCCATTCAGGCTACACCTTC. The chain couples TRBV18 to TRBJ1-2; tentatively, D is TRBD1 (5 bases). The CDR3 runs to 15 residues. In germline, CDR1 is KGHSH, CDR2 LQKENI. V lost 6 bases and J lost 8, with 22 bases in between. The complete variable domain, with remaining parts taken from reference TRBV18 and TRBJ1-2, reads NAGVMQNPRHLVRRRGQEARLRCSPMKGHSHVYWYRQLPEEGLKFMVYLQKENIIDESGMPKERFSAEFPKEGPSILRIQQVVRGDSAAYFCASSHGGGTHSGYTFGSGTRLTVV.

V and J are TRBV13 and TRBJ1-1; 10 nucleotides line up with TRBD1. The CDR3 spans 14 residues. Germline V lookup: CDR1 PRHDT, CDR2 FYEKMQ (reference sequence). J gave up 12 bases and V 5 bases, and 12 bases lay outside the gene matches. CDR3 region: CASSPIPRTGGSFF. The CDR3 DNA is TGTGCCAGCAGCCCAATCCCCCGGACAGGGGGATCTTTCTTT.

The rearrangement links TRBV29-1 to TRBJ1-4; 8 bases fit TRBD1. The CDR3 loop spans 13 amino acids. Germline assignment: CDR1 SQVTM and CDR2 ANQGSEA. V lost 4 bases, J lost 8 bases, and 6 bases stayed unmatched. CDR3 bases: TGCAGCGTTGGGGGACAGGTTGGGGAAAAACTGTTTTTT. Its translation is CSVGGQVGEKLFF.

V and J are TRBV7-9 and TRBJ1-1; D remains ambiguous. There are 13 residues in the CDR3. Deletions cut 1 base from V and 6 bases from J, with 9 bases between. Per the germline V gene, CDR1 is SEHNR and CDR2 is FQNEAQ (reference sequence). The CDR3 reads CASSLGTTAEAFF. The CDR3 DNA reads as TGTGCCAGCAGCTTAGGCACGACCGCTGAAGCTTTCTTT. The full variable domain, rest sourced from reference TRBV7-9 and TRBJ1-1, is DTGVSQNPRHKITKRGQNVTFRCDPISEHNRLYWYRQTLGQGPEFLTYFQNEAQLEKSRLLSDRFSAERPKGSFSTLEIQRTEQGDSAMYLCASSLGTTAEAFFGQGTRLTVV.